This T cell receptor (beta chain) was profiled in a study of blood T cell repertoires in COVID-19. Study-level information: Samples came from the United States, Italy and Spain, spanning acute and convalescent COVID-19.

From germline, CDR1 is SGHVS and CDR2 FNYEAQ. The CDR3 extends over 15 amino acids. With 2 bases removed from V and 3 bases from J, the gap between germline ends came to 13 bases. TCRdb's table, derived via immunoSEQ multiplex PCR, lists solely in-frame clones and lacks some. The table records under 250,000 clones, about 82% of them present only once. Participant ages covered roughly 18 to 89 years across about two dozen US areas. The study assigned cohorts using participant-reported clinical history. Sequencing input: PBMCs or T cells enriched from blood (not recorded which). The J gene is TRBJ1-2, the V gene TRBV7-6; no reliable D call. This clonotype originated in a woman aged 45 to 65 with acute COVID-19. The CDR3 region is CASSLWSSGDYGYTF. Here the CDR3 DNA reads TGTGCCAGCAGCTTATGGTCATCCGGGGACTATGGCTACACCTTC.